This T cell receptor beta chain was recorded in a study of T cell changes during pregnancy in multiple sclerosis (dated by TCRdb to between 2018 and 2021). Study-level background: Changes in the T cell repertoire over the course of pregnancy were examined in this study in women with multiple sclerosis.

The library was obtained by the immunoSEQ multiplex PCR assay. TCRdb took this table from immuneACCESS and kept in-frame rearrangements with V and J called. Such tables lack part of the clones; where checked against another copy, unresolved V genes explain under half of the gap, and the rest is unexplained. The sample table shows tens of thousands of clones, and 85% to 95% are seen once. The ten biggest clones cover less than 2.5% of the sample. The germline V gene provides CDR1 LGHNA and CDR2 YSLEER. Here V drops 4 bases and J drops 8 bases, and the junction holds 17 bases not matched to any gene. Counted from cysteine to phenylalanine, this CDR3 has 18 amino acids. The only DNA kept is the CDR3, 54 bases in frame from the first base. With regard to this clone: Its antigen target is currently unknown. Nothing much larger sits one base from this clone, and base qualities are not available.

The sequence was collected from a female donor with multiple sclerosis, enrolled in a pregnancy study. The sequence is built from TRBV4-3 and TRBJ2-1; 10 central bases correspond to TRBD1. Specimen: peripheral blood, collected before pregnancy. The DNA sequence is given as TGCGCCAGCAGCCCTGGACAGGGGGTCTTTAGTGGCCCGCATGAGCAGTTCTTC. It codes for CASSPGQGVFSGPHEQFF.